The 30 T cell receptor beta chains below were found in one sample sequenced in a study of T-cell reconstitution after alpha-beta-depleted transplantation in children. During its preparation, the TCRbeta library received unique molecular identifiers. Via MiXCR, TCRdb re-called the PCR reads, giving one row per CDR3 protein. The sample has approximately 980,000 distinct CDR3 sequences, around 30% seen once. Sequenced material: PBMCs, mostly from graft donor cells, taken 360 days after TCRalphabeta/CD19-depleted stem cell transplant. The receptors shown here come from a boy under two years old who had a stem cell transplant for SCID, so the T cells may come from the graft donor.

As for this clonotype: Compared with germline, one end of the junction differs, possibly owing to a read error. The rearrangement joins TRBV7-8 to TRBJ1-2, with 11 bases lining up with TRBD1. The CDR3 runs 18 residues. From germline, CDR1 is SGHVS and CDR2 FQNEAQ. The CDR3 spells CASSFSTRTGGLGYGYIF. In DNA, the CDR3 is TGTGCCAGCAGCTTCTCCACCAGGACAGGGGGCTTGGGATATGGCTACATCTTC.

The chain has TRBV7-9 and TRBJ2-1; D might be TRBD2 (5 bases). Germline V gives CDR1 SEHNR, CDR2 FQNEAQ (reference sequence). Trimming took 2 bases from V and 6 from J, leaving 17 bases between them. This CDR3 is 16 amino acids long. The CDR3 coding sequence is TGTGCCAGCAGCTTAAAGACCGATCCCCGGGGCAATGAGCAGTTCTTC. This translates into CASSLKTDPRGNEQFF.

The chain carries TRBV20-1 and TRBJ2-2, with D perhaps matching TRBD1 or TRBD2 (5 bases each). Trimming took off 0 bases at V and 6 bases at J, with 17 bases between the two ends. This CDR3 is 16 amino acids long. Germline CDR1 and CDR2: DFQATT and SNEGSKA (reference sequence). The CDR3: CSARDPVGTRAGELFF. As DNA, the CDR3 is TGCAGTGCTAGAGATCCTGTCGGGACCAGGGCCGGGGAGCTGTTTTTT.

A few counts support this clonotype. The DNA of the CDR3 is TGCGCCAGCAGCCAAAGGGCAGACCCATTCCTATCCTACGAGCAGTACTTC. Translating gives CASSQRADPFLSYEQYF. The V call is TRBV4-1, the J call TRBJ2-7; no definite D call. CDR1 MGHRA and CDR2 YSYEKL come from the germline V gene. The length of the CDR3 is 17 residues. The germline V and J ends were trimmed by 2 bases and 1 base, with 18 bases remaining between them.

This clonotype has more than one count but fewer than ten. The chain's CDR3 is CASSLARLDFAFEAFF. The CDR3 nucleotides read TGTGCCAGCAGCTTAGCCAGGTTGGATTTTGCCTTTGAAGCTTTCTTT. The gene calls are TRBV7-2 and TRBJ1-1, with unresolved D. V lost 0 bases, J lost 7 bases, and 18 bases lay in between. Germline values: CDR1 SGHTA, CDR2 FQGNSA. The CDR3 runs to 16 residues.

This clonotype was recorded once. This may come from a read error, since a much larger clone is one base off. The chain couples TRBV5-1 to TRBJ1-1; TRBD1 might be the D (5 bases). Trimming pared 3 bases from V and 1 base from J, leaving 7 bases between. Per the germline V gene, CDR1 is SGHRS and CDR2 is YFSETQ. CDR3 length equals 13 residues. CDR3 sequence reads: CASSWGKNTEAFF. The CDR3 nucleotides are TGCGCCAGCAGCTGGGGGAAGAACACTGAAGCTTTCTTT.

This clonotype has more than one count but fewer than ten. The rearrangement joins TRBV10-3 to TRBJ2-3, with 7 bases lining up with TRBD1. This CDR3 is 14 amino acids long. J lost 2 bases, V lost 6 bases, and 5 bases had no gene match. CDR1 is ENHRY and CDR2 is SYGVKD in the germline V gene. CDR3 coding DNA: TGTGCCATCAGGACGGACAGGTTCACAGATACGCAGTATTTT. It codes for CAIRTDRFTDTQYF.

V usage is TRBV5-1 and J usage is TRBJ2-5, with a weak D call TRBD1 (6 bases). Germline assignment: CDR1 SGHRS and CDR2 YFSETQ. The CDR3 is 16 amino acids. Trimming removed 2 bases from V and 2 bases from J, with 16 bases in between. The CDR3 region is CASSFDGQSTQETQYF. The CDR3 coding sequence is TGCGCCAGCAGCTTTGATGGACAGTCGACACAAGAGACCCAGTACTTC.

The gene calls are TRBV28 and TRBJ1-6; TRBD1 is a possible D gene (5 bases). CDR3 length: 14 residues. Germline values: CDR1 MDHEN, CDR2 SYDVKM. V lost 8 bases, J lost 7 bases, and 15 bases lay in between. The CDR3 sequence is CASGFGHRNSPLHF. The CDR3 DNA sequence: TGTGCCAGCGGCTTTGGACACAGGAATTCACCCCTCCACTTT.

This clonotype was detected a few times. The rearrangement joins TRBV27 to TRBJ2-3, with D possibly matching TRBD1 (6 bases). Germline V gene lookup returns CDR1 MNHEY and CDR2 SMNVEV (reference sequence). CDR3 length: 14 amino acids. V shed 5 bases and J shed 3 bases, with 12 bases lying between them. This chain's CDR3 is CASSDTGFTDTQYF. The CDR3 DNA sequence: TGTGCCAGCAGTGATACAGGGTTTACAGATACGCAGTATTTT.

The sample holds a few counts of this clonotype. The J gene is TRBJ2-7, the V gene TRBV3-1; 11 bases match TRBD1. The V and J ends lost 1 base and 1 base, in that order; junction bases with no gene match: 0. The CDR3 consists of 15 residues. Germline V gene data show CDR1 as LGHDT and CDR2 as YNNKEL (reference sequence). The CDR3 loop is CASSQGDRGSYEQYF. DNA of the CDR3: TGTGCCAGCAGCCAAGGGGACAGGGGGTCCTACGAGCAGTACTTC.

This clonotype was counted a few times. The CDR3 region is CASSELGNEQYF. The DNA of the CDR3 is TGCGCCAGCAGTGAGCTGGGTAACGAGCAGTACTTC. The chain uses TRBV10-2 and TRBJ2-7; unclear D gene. The CDR3 contains 12 residues. V was shortened by 2 bases and J by 5 bases, with 7 bases between the two germline ends. CDR1 and CDR2 from the germline V gene are WSHSY and SAAADI.

V and J are TRBV12-3 or TRBV12-4 and TRBJ1-1, with D hard to call. The germline V and J ends were trimmed by 7 bases and 3 bases, with 12 bases remaining between them. The CDR3 totals 13 residues. The CDR3 DNA is TGTGCCAGCACCCCGTTGGCAGACACTGAAGCTTTCTTT. This codes for CASTPLADTEAFF.

This chain uses TRBV27 with TRBJ2-1; D gene unclear. Per germline, CDR1 MNHEY and CDR2 SMNVEV (reference sequence). V lost 1 base and J lost 7, with 17 bases in between. CDR3 length: 16 residues. CDR3 residues: CASSLFPRKGTNEQFF. The CDR3 DNA reads TGTGCCAGCAGTTTATTCCCTAGGAAGGGTACGAATGAGCAGTTCTTC.

The chain uses TRBV6-5 and TRBJ2-7; D is undetermined. CDR3 length equals 19 residues. V was clipped by 0 bases and J by 3 bases, with 24 bases between them. Germline assignment: CDR1 MNHEY and CDR2 SVGAGI. The CDR3 sequence is CASSYSSKLLDGRLYEQYF. CDR3 DNA: TGTGCCAGCAGTTACTCGAGCAAACTACTGGACGGCCGTCTCTACGAGCAGTACTTC.

This chain uses TRBV4-2 with TRBJ2-7; the match to TRBD2 covers 14 bases. This CDR3 has 17 amino acids. Trimming removed 5 bases from V and 6 bases from J; junction bases left unmatched: 12. Germline values: CDR1 LGHNA, CDR2 YNFKEQ. CDR3 in DNA: TGTGCCAGCAGCTCCCGGGACAGGGGGACTAGCGGGGGCGAGCAGTACTTC. This codes for CASSSRDRGTSGGEQYF.

The rearrangement links TRBV6-2 or TRBV6-3 to TRBJ1-4, with D uncertain. Germline values: CDR1 MNHEY, CDR2 SVGEGT. This CDR3 is built from 13 residues. Deletions cut 6 bases from V and 5 bases from J, with 10 bases between. The CDR3 bases are TGTGCCAGCAGCGTCAGAACAAATGAAAAACTGTTTTTT. This codes for CASSVRTNEKLFF.

The chain has TRBV12-3 or TRBV12-4 and TRBJ2-3, with a tentative D call TRBD1 (6 bases). V was clipped by 3 bases and J by 6 bases, with 16 bases between them. This CDR3 is 15 amino acids long. The CDR3 loop is CASSLGRGIRDTQYF. The CDR3 coding sequence is TGTGCCAGCAGTTTGGGTAGGGGGATTCGGGATACGCAGTATTTT.

V and J are TRBV5-1 and TRBJ2-3; D is uncertain. The CDR3 extends over 14 amino acids. Germline V gene sequence: CDR1 SGHRS, CDR2 YFSETQ. V lost 7 bases, J lost 2 bases, and 14 bases lay in between. As DNA, the CDR3 is TGCGCCAGCCGTGGATGGACCGTCACAGATACGCAGTATTTT. The encoded protein is CASRGWTVTDTQYF.

V is TRBV11-2 and J is TRBJ1-2; 8 bases map to TRBD1. V was clipped by 1 base and J by 2 bases; unmatched bases: 6. CDR1 SGHAT and CDR2 FQNNGV come from the germline V gene. The CDR3 extends over 16 amino acids. In nucleotides, the CDR3 is TGTGCCAGCAGCTTAGGGTTGCAGGGGGCAAACTATGGCTACACCTTC. Translating it yields CASSLGLQGANYGYTF.

The rearrangement uses TRBV20-1 and TRBJ2-1; 10 nucleotides match TRBD2. V was clipped by 7 bases and J by 10 bases; unmatched bases: 10. The CDR3 runs 13 residues. Germline V CDR1 and CDR2: DFQATT, SNEGSKA (reference sequence). The CDR3 protein is CSDRLAGAREQFF. In nucleotides, the CDR3 is TGCAGTGACCGGCTAGCGGGGGCGCGAGAGCAGTTCTTC.

This clonotype was detected ten times or more. This chain joins TRBV5-1 and TRBJ2-1, with D unclear. This CDR3 comprises 12 residues. Germline-derived CDR1 and CDR2 are SGHRS and YFSETQ. V gave up 4 bases and J gave up 5 bases, with 7 bases separating them. In DNA, the CDR3 is TGCGCCAGCAGCCCCGGAGACAATGAGCAGTTCTTC. Its protein is CASSPGDNEQFF.

The chain uses TRBV20-1 and TRBJ2-3, with 9 positions matching TRBD2. J lost 0 bases, V lost 6 bases, and 13 bases had no gene match. The CDR3 has 17 residues. The germline CDR1 and CDR2 sequences are DFQATT and SNEGSKA (reference sequence). The CDR3 DNA reads as TGCAGTGCCGACGGGAGGCGGGGGGGCCTAAGCACAGATACGCAGTATTTT. Its translation is CSADGRRGGLSTDTQYF.

This clonotype came up a few times. CDR3 nucleotides: TGTGCCTGCCAGACAGGGGGCACTGTCACTGAAGCTTTCTTT. Translation gives CACQTGGTVTEAFF. V usage is TRBV7-9 and J usage is TRBJ1-1; 10 bases match TRBD1. Germline V CDR1 and CDR2: SEHNR, FQNEAQ (reference sequence). CDR3 length: 14 residues. J was trimmed by 4 bases and V by 11 bases; bases with no gene match: 10.

V usage is TRBV20-1 and J usage is TRBJ2-7; TRBD1 matches at 8 bases. The CDR3 has 13 amino acids. CDR1 and CDR2 from the germline V gene are DFQATT and SNEGSKA (reference sequence). Trimming removed 5 bases from V and 6 bases from J; junction bases left unmatched: 9. CDR3 sequence reads: CSAGGQGSSEQYF. The DNA of the CDR3 is TGCAGTGCTGGAGGACAGGGCTCAAGCGAGCAGTACTTC.

This clonotype has a handful of counts. This chain connects TRBV9 to TRBJ1-2, with no clear D. This CDR3 is built from 18 residues. CDR1 is SGDLS, CDR2 YYNGEE, per germline. Trimming removed 0 bases from V and 3 bases from J, with 21 bases in between. The CDR3 bases are TGTGCCAGCAGCGTAGCTCCCTACCGACGGGCGAGCGACTATGGCTACACCTTC. It is translated as CASSVAPYRRASDYGYTF.

This clonotype has a handful of counts. The V and J genes are TRBV24-1 and TRBJ2-3, with a tentative D call TRBD2 (5 bases). CDR1 is KGHDR and CDR2 is SFDVKD in the germline V gene. Trimming took off 6 bases at V and 2 bases at J, with 5 bases between the two ends. This CDR3 has 12 amino acids. This CDR3 reads CATSRDTDTQYF. CDR3 coding DNA: TGTGCCACCAGTCGGGACACAGATACGCAGTATTTT.

This clonotype was counted between two and nine times. J is TRBJ2-1 and V is TRBV7-2; unclear D gene. The CDR3 is made up of 16 amino acids. Per germline, CDR1 SGHTA and CDR2 FQGNSA. V dropped 1 base and J dropped 0 bases, with 10 bases sitting between them. The CDR3 sequence is CASSLVAVGSYNEQFF. CDR3 in DNA: TGTGCCAGCAGCTTAGTGGCGGTAGGCTCCTACAATGAGCAGTTCTTC.

This clonotype was recorded a few times. The chain is built from TRBV19 and TRBJ2-1; D call uncertain. Trimming pared 1 base from V and 2 bases from J, leaving 12 bases between. Germline V gene sequence: CDR1 LNHDA, CDR2 SQIVND (reference sequence). The length of the CDR3 is 16 residues. The CDR3 region has the DNA TGTGCCAGTAGTATAGGAGGCAGGTTGACCTACAATGAGCAGTTCTTC. It is translated as CASSIGGRLTYNEQFF.

The gene calls are TRBV6-1 and TRBJ2-2; D assignment may be TRBD1 or TRBD2 (6 bases each). Trimming pared 6 bases from V and 3 bases from J, leaving 17 bases between. The germline V gene has CDR1 MNHNS and CDR2 SASEGT. The CDR3 sequence is 16 residues long. CDR3 DNA sequence: TGTGCCAGCAGAGACCTAGGGGGGCGGGACACCGGGGAGCTGTTTTTT. As protein: CASRDLGGRDTGELFF.